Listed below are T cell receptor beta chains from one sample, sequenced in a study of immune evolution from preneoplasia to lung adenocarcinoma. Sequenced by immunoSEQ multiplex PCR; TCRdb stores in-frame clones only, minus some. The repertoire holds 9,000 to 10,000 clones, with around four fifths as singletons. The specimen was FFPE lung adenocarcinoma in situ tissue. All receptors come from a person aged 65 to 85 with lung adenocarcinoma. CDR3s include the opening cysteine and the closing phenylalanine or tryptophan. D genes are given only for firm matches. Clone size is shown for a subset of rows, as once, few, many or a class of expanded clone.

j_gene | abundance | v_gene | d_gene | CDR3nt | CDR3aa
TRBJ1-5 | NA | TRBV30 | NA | TGTGCCTGGAGTGTAAGCGGTCAGCCCCAGCATTTT | CAWSVSGQPQHF
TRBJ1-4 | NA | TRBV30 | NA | TGTGCCTGGTCCCGAGGGGGTAATGAAAAACTGTTTTTT | CAWSRGGNEKLFF
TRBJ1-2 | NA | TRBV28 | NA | TGTGCCAGCAGTTTCGGGGGGAGTGGCTATGGCTACACCTTC | CASSFGGSGYGYTF
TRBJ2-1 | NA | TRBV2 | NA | TGTGCCAGCAGCGACGACAGTAATGAGCAGTTCTTC | CASSDDSNEQFF
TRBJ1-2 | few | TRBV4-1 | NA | TGCGCCAGCAGCCAAGACAGGCTCTATGGCTACACCTTC | CASSQDRLYGYTF
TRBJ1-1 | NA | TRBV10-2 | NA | TGCGCCAGCAGTGAAAGACAGAACACTGAAGCTTTCTTT | CASSERQNTEAFF
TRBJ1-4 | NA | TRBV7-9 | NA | TGTGCCAGCAGCTTTTCACAGTCGAATGAAAAACTGTTTTTT | CASSFSQSNEKLFF
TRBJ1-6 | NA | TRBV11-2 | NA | TGTGCCAGCAGCGGTAATCTGAATTCACCCCTCCACTTT | CASSGNLNSPLHF
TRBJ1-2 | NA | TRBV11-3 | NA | TGTGCCAGCAGCTTGTGGGGGAGAGATGGCTACACCTTC | CASSLWGRDGYTF
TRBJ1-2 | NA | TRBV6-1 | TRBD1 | TGTGCCAGCAGGCGCGACAGGGAATATGGCTACACCTTC | CASRRDREYGYTF
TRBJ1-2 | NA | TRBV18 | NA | TGTGCCAGCTCTCTACCCTTACAACTCTCTGGCTACACCTTC | CASSLPLQLSGYTF
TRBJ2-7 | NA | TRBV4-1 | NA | TGCGCCAGCAGCCTAAGCCAGGGCAGGGGATTCGAGCAGTACTTC | CASSLSQGRGFEQYF
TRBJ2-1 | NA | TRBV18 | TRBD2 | TGTGCCAGCTCAGCCGCCTTAGGAGCGGGAGCACCCTACAATGAGCAGTTCTTC | CASSAALGAGAPYNEQFF
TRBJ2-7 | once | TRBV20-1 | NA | TGCAGTGCTAGACGGGACCACGAGCAGTACTTC | CSARRDHEQYF
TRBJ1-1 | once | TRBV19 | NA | TGTGCCAGTAGTTCCCCGCTGGGGACTGAAGCTTTCTTT | CASSSPLGTEAFF
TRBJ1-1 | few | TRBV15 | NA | TGTGCCACCAGCAGAGGGGGGACCCTAAACACTGAAGCTTTCTTT | CATSRGGTLNTEAFF
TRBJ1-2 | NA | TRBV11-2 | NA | TGTGCCAGCAGCACCTCGGGTATGGGCTACACCTTC | CASSTSGMGYTF